The present entry profiles one T cell receptor (beta chain) with its context. Its antigen is as yet unknown. The sample is drawn from a study of vaccination effects on CD4 cells after COVID-19. Whole-study results and caveats: Spike-reactive clones detected post-vaccine in convalescents consisted mainly of new vaccine-induced clones.

The assay was immunoSEQ multiplex PCR, and TCRdb's table has in-frame clones only and misses some. The data show 20,000 to 25,000 clones, more than 60% seen once. Viral peptide pools were used in the ViraFEST assay to expand antigen-specific CD4+ T cells, and sequencing came afterward. An approximately 10-day culture period preceded the isolation of CD4+ T cells. Their SARS-CoV-2 infection, verified by PCR, occurred between March and December 2020. At days 3 and 7, half of the medium was exchanged for IL-2 medium. This sample comprised CD4+ T cells from PBMCs cultured with a peptide pool, obtained before COVID-19 vaccination. This receptor was obtained from a human donor who had a prior SARS-CoV-2 infection.

The CDR3 DNA is TGCGCCAGCAGCGGGGATTTAGCGGGAGCTCGCAATGAGCAGTTCTTC. This translates into CASSGDLAGARNEQFF. The chain recombines TRBV5-1 with TRBJ2-1; 9 bases are a match to TRBD2. Trimming cost V 4 bases and J 6 bases; bases outside gene matches: 11. The CDR3 sequence is 16 residues long. Germline V gene lookup returns CDR1 SGHRS and CDR2 YFSETQ.